The entry below describes one TCR beta chain. With the read ending 3 residues before the CDR3 end, the germline J gene is used to fill in that end. Germline V gene sequence: CDR1 SEHNR, CDR2 FQNEAQ (reference sequence). The CDR3 consists of 11 residues. TCRdb's copy holds only in-frame clones and misses some; the assay was immunoSEQ multiplex PCR. The clone table shows about 24,000 clones, with the ten largest holding approximately 5.4%. This entry is derived from a study of T cells in women clearing cervical HPV infection. The sequenced sample was blood buffy coat. The receptor was derived from a woman between 18 and 69 years old with a cervical HPV16 infection that either progressed to CIN3+ or cleared (not recorded which). This rearrangement joins TRBV7-9 to TRBJ1-2; the D gene is possibly TRBD1 (6 bases). The CDR3 reads CASSQGGDYTF. Incomplete CDR3 DNA: TGTGCCAGCAGCCAAGGGGGGGAC.